These 13 T cell receptor beta chains were all obtained from the same sample, sequenced in a study of cytomegalovirus exposure and HLA in healthy donors. A multiplex PCR was run with 60 Vbeta primers and 13 Jbeta primers. Sequenced by immunoSEQ multiplex PCR; TCRdb stores in-frame clones only, minus some. Of about 170,000 clones listed, approximately 81% are singletons. Material: PBMCs. These receptors all stem from a male donor in good health and CMV-seronegative.

This sequence joins TRBV4-2 and TRBJ2-3; a weak D match, TRBD1 (6 bases). Germline loops: CDR1 LGHNA, CDR2 YNFKEQ. V was clipped by 0 bases and J by 2 bases, with 24 bases between them. The CDR3 consists of 20 residues. This CDR3 reads CASSQDIPRRGHWITDTQYF. In DNA, the CDR3 is TGTGCCAGCAGCCAAGATATTCCACGCAGGGGTCATTGGATCACAGATACGCAGTATTTT.

The V gene is TRBV7-2, the J gene TRBJ2-2, with D tentatively TRBD2 (5 bases). Germline V gene data show CDR1 as SGHTA and CDR2 as FQGNSA. V gave up 5 bases and J gave up 8 bases, with 18 bases separating them. The CDR3 sequence is 15 residues long. The CDR3 loop is CASSPWVRETGELFF. The CDR3 DNA reads TGTGCCAGCAGCCCGTGGGTCCGGGAAACTGGGGAGCTGTTTTTT. The entire variable domain, with the rest obtained from reference TRBV7-2 and TRBJ2-2, is as follows: GAGVSQSPSNKVTEKGKDVELRCDPISGHTALYWYRQSLGQGLEFLIYFQGNSAPDKSGLPSDRFSAERTGGSVSTLTIQRTQQEDSAVYLCASSPWVRETGELFFGEGSRLTVL.

This clone was seen a handful of times. The rearrangement uses TRBV7-9 and TRBJ1-3; tentatively, D is TRBD1 (5 bases). V was trimmed by 2 bases and J by 2 bases, leaving 7 bases between them. This CDR3 is 14 amino acids long. In germline, CDR1 is SEHNR, CDR2 FQNEAQ (reference sequence). The CDR3 here is CASSLSRAGNTIYF. The CDR3 nucleotides are TGTGCCAGCAGCTTATCCAGGGCTGGAAACACCATATATTTT. Full variable domain (outside the CDR3, taken from reference TRBV7-9 and TRBJ1-3): DTGVSQNPRHKITKRGQNVTFRCDPISEHNRLYWYRQTLGQGPEFLTYFQNEAQLEKSRLLSDRFSAERPKGSFSTLEIQRTEQGDSAMYLCASSLSRAGNTIYFGEGSWLTVV.

The chain has TRBV28 and TRBJ2-5, with a possible D match to TRBD2 (5 bases). Looked up from germline, CDR1 is MDHEN and CDR2 is SYDVKM. V gave up 6 bases and J gave up 0 bases, with 11 bases separating them. The CDR3 has 14 residues. CDR3 nucleotide sequence: TGTGCCAGCAGAGGACTGCCGTACCAAGAGACCCAGTACTTC. It is translated as CASRGLPYQETQYF.

The V and J genes are TRBV11-3 and TRBJ2-4; D possibly corresponds to TRBD2 (6 bases). The germline gives CDR1 SGHNT, CDR2 YENEEA. The length of the CDR3 is 13 residues. V was trimmed by 1 base and J by 7 bases, leaving 8 bases between them. For the CDR3, the DNA is TGTGCCAGCAGCTTAGCCGGGAGCAACATTCAGTACTTC. Its protein is CASSLAGSNIQYF. The full variable domain, its missing parts supplied by reference TRBV11-3 and TRBJ2-4, is EAGVVQSPRYKIIEKKQPVAFWCNPISGHNTLYWYLQNLGQGPELLIRYENEEAVDDSQLPKDRFSAERLKGVDSTLKIQPAELGDSAVYLCASSLAGSNIQYFGAGTRLSVL.

The V gene is TRBV27, the J gene TRBJ1-1; D is possibly TRBD1 (5 bases). CDR1 and CDR2 from the germline V gene are MNHEY and SMNVEV (reference sequence). The CDR3 spans 14 residues. The germline V and J ends were trimmed by 7 bases and 0 bases, with 12 bases remaining between them. The CDR3 DNA is TGTGCCAGCAACCGCCCGGGGGTGAACACTGAAGCTTTCTTT. It yields the protein CASNRPGVNTEAFF.

The chain joins TRBV19 to TRBJ2-6; 12 bases are a match to TRBD1. Germline CDR1 LNHDA, CDR2 SQIVND (reference sequence). The trim removed 5 bases at V and 3 bases at J, leaving 5 bases unmatched. The length of the CDR3 is 17 residues. CDR3: CASSQGQGAFGANVLTF. Here the CDR3 DNA reads TGTGCCAGTAGTCAGGGACAGGGGGCGTTTGGGGCCAACGTCCTGACTTTC.

V usage is TRBV27 and J usage is TRBJ1-1; D is possibly TRBD1 (6 bases). There are 15 residues in the CDR3. V was pared by 5 bases and J by 4 bases, with 17 bases between. Germline V gives CDR1 MNHEY, CDR2 SMNVEV (reference sequence). This CDR3 reads CASSPYEGVGTEAFF. The CDR3 region has the DNA TGTGCCAGCAGTCCTTATGAGGGGGTTGGCACTGAAGCTTTCTTT.

This clone was counted once. The chain has TRBV11-2 and TRBJ2-5; no firm D call. Germline lookup yields CDR1 SGHAT and CDR2 FQNNGV. The CDR3 length is 13 residues. Trimming removed 0 bases at V and 7 bases at J, with 9 bases between. The CDR3 sequence is CASSLDQFGTQYF. The CDR3 nucleotides are TGTGCCAGCAGCTTAGATCAGTTTGGGACCCAGTACTTC. Variable domain in full (rest from reference TRBV11-2 and TRBJ2-5): EAGVAQSPRYKIIEKRQSVAFWCNPISGHATLYWYQQILGQGPKLLIQFQNNGVVDDSQLPKDRFSAERLKGVDSTLKIQPAKLEDSAVYLCASSLDQFGTQYFGPGTRLLVL.

The rearrangement joins TRBV7-9 to TRBJ2-1; D is possibly TRBD2 (7 bases). This CDR3 is 14 amino acids long. Per the germline V gene, CDR1 is SEHNR and CDR2 is FQNEAQ (reference sequence). Trimming removed 5 bases from V and 8 bases from J, with 16 bases in between. CDR3 sequence (DNA): TGTGCCAGCAGCCCCGGGGGGCCAGTCCATGAGCAGTTCTTC. Its translation is CASSPGGPVHEQFF.

The chain links TRBV6-6 to TRBJ2-3; no reliable D call. CDR3 size: 14 residues. V gave up 0 bases and J gave up 4 bases, with 8 bases separating them. The germline CDR1 and CDR2 sequences are MNHNY and SVGAGI (reference sequence). The CDR3 DNA follows: TGTGCCAGCAGTTACTCGTCTAGATCAGATACGCAGTATTTT. Its protein is CASSYSSRSDTQYF.

This clone was recorded a few times. The V gene is TRBV7-9, the J gene TRBJ2-5; the match to TRBD1 covers 8 bases. CDR3 length: 14 residues. Germline V gene lookup returns CDR1 SEHNR and CDR2 FQNEAQ (reference sequence). V lost 5 bases, J lost 5 bases, and 7 bases stayed unmatched. CDR3 sequence reads: CASSPRQGTETQYF. The DNA of the CDR3 is TGTGCCAGCAGCCCCCGACAGGGGACGGAGACCCAGTACTTC.

This clone was detected once. This rearrangement joins TRBV5-1 to TRBJ1-2, with a possible D match to TRBD1 (5 bases). V was pared by 3 bases and J by 7 bases, with 10 bases between. The CDR3 is made up of 12 amino acids. Looked up from germline, CDR1 is SGHRS and CDR2 is YFSETQ. DNA of the CDR3: TGCGCCAGCAGCTCCCAGGGCTCTGGCTACACCTTC. It codes for CASSSQGSGYTF.